The 31 T cell receptor beta chains below were found in one sample sequenced in a study of shared clonotypes between healthy human individuals. Some clones are missing from TCRdb's copy, which holds only in-frame ones; the method was immunoSEQ multiplex PCR. The data show over 2 million clones, approximately 90% seen once. The specimen was naive CD4+ T cells from PBMCs. Subset described: CD45RA+ positively selected. All receptors derive from a man aged 18 to 29 in good health. Some clones in this sample may be carry-over from other donors' samples.

The rearrangement links TRBV7-3 to TRBJ1-1; 8 bases map to TRBD1. The CDR3 contains 17 residues. V shed 5 bases and J 5 bases; nucleotides not matched to a gene: 16. Germline CDR1 and CDR2: SGHTA and FQGTGA. CDR3 nucleotide sequence: TGTGCCAGCAGCCGAGGACAGGGAGGGCAAGGTGGAACTGAAGCTTTCTTT. This codes for CASSRGQGGQGGTEAFF.

This clone was seen a handful of times. The chain couples TRBV5-1 to TRBJ2-1, with 12 bases that match TRBD2. The ends lost 3 bases at V and 4 bases at J; junction bases unmatched: 5. Per germline, CDR1 SGHRS and CDR2 YFSETQ. This CDR3 contains 16 residues. CDR3 sequence reads: CASSSRGTSGYNEQFF. In DNA, the CDR3 is TGCGCCAGCAGCTCGCGGGGGACTAGCGGGTACAATGAGCAGTTCTTC.

This chain joins TRBV6-6 and TRBJ2-1; D is unresolved. Trimming removed 0 bases from V and 5 bases from J, with 14 bases in between. CDR1 is MNHNY, CDR2 SVGAGI, per germline (reference sequence). The CDR3 length is 16 residues. The CDR3 DNA reads TGTGCCAGCAGTTACTCGAGAAGGGCATCTCACAATGAGCAGTTCTTC. Protein: CASSYSRRASHNEQFF.

The V and J genes are TRBV30 and TRBJ1-5, with D unresolved. The CDR3 has 14 residues. V shed 0 bases and J shed 3 bases, with 9 bases lying between them. CDR1 is GTSNPN, CDR2 SVGIG, per germline (reference sequence). CDR3 residues: CAWSVGGFNQPQHF. CDR3 nucleotides: TGTGCCTGGAGTGTAGGTGGATTCAATCAGCCCCAGCATTTT.

The rearrangement uses TRBV6-1 and TRBJ1-5; no firm D call. Germline loops: CDR1 MNHNS, CDR2 SASEGT. The CDR3 runs 12 residues. Trimming pared 5 bases from V and 10 bases from J, leaving 12 bases between. The CDR3 coding sequence is TGTGCCAGCAGTCAAGAGCGGGTTCCCCAGCATTTT. This gives the protein CASSQERVPQHF.

This clone was found a few times. Other DNA sequences in the same sample also yield this CDR3. This chain links TRBV6-5 with TRBJ1-5; D is ambiguous. Germline V gene data show CDR1 as MNHEY and CDR2 as SVGAGI. This CDR3 has 14 residues. V was pared by 2 bases and J by 2 bases, with 7 bases between. In nucleotides, the CDR3 is TGTGCCAGCAGTTACCGTGGGGGCAATCAGCCCCAGCATTTT. It codes for CASSYRGGNQPQHF.

The rearrangement links TRBV29-1 to TRBJ1-1; 9 bases align to TRBD1. V shed 3 bases and J 0 bases; nucleotides not matched to a gene: 17. CDR1 is SQVTM, CDR2 ANQGSEA, per germline. This CDR3 spans 19 amino acids. The CDR3 loop reads CSVEPGYRDREFMNTEAFF. Written as DNA, the CDR3 is TGCAGCGTTGAGCCCGGATACCGGGACAGGGAGTTCATGAACACTGAAGCTTTCTTT.

The gene calls are TRBV10-3 and TRBJ1-1, with D possibly TRBD1 on 5 matching bases. Germline V gene sequence: CDR1 ENHRY, CDR2 SYGVKD. V was cut by 10 bases and J by 1 base, with 13 bases left in between. The CDR3 is 13 amino acids. The CDR3 DNA follows: TGTGCCACCCAGGGCTTAGGGAACACTGAAGCTTTCTTT. Amino acid sequence: CATQGLGNTEAFF.

V is TRBV6-5 and J is TRBJ1-4, with D unresolved. The germline gives CDR1 MNHEY, CDR2 SVGAGI. The CDR3 is 14 amino acids. Trimming took off 0 bases at V and 10 bases at J, with 12 bases between the two ends. The CDR3 loop reads CASSYSELGAKLFF. The CDR3 coding sequence is TGTGCCAGCAGTTACTCCGAACTTGGTGCAAAACTGTTTTTT.

The rearrangement uses TRBV7-3 and TRBJ2-3; 7 bases align to TRBD1. CDR3 length: 14 residues. Germline loops: CDR1 SGHTA, CDR2 FQGTGA. V shed 6 bases, J shed 4 bases, and the junction held 7 bases outside the gene matches. The CDR3 nucleotides are TGTGCCAGCAGTAGAACCGGGACAGCAGATACGCAGTATTTT. It is translated as CASSRTGTADTQYF.

A few counts support this clone. Within the sample, other DNA sequences also encode this same CDR3. This chain joins TRBV28 and TRBJ1-1; the D gene is possibly TRBD1 (6 bases). Germline V gives CDR1 MDHEN, CDR2 SYDVKM. Between the trimmed V and J ends, which lost 6 bases and 5 bases, there was a span of 10 bases. The CDR3 spans 12 residues. The CDR3 here is CASSGGRTEAFF. DNA for the CDR3: TGTGCCAGCAGCGGGGGGCGGACTGAAGCTTTCTTT.

The chain links TRBV19 to TRBJ2-5; a weak D match, TRBD2 (5 bases). Germline lookup yields CDR1 LNHDA and CDR2 SQIVND (reference sequence). CDR3 length: 13 residues. Trimming pared 7 bases from V and 0 bases from J, leaving 9 bases between. The CDR3: CASTTGNQETQYF. The CDR3 DNA reads TGTGCCAGTACTACCGGGAACCAAGAGACCCAGTACTTC.

V gene TRBV18 combines with J gene TRBJ2-6; TRBD1 matches at 11 bases. CDR1 is KGHSH and CDR2 is LQKENI in the germline V gene. The CDR3 is made up of 18 amino acids. V lost 1 base and J lost 4; bases outside the gene matches: 6. The CDR3 DNA is TGTGCCAGCTCACCACTAGGGACAGGGGGTGCGGGGGCCAACGTCCTGACTTTC. Its protein product is CASSPLGTGGAGANVLTF. Looking up the rest from reference TRBV18 and TRBJ2-6 gives the full variable domain: NAGVMQNPRHLVRRRGQEARLRCSPMKGHSHVYWYRQLPEEGLKFMVYLQKENIIDESGMPKERFSAEFPKEGPSILRIQQVVRGDSAAYFCASSPLGTGGAGANVLTFGAGSRLTVL.

The CDR3 region has the DNA TGTGCCGCAGGTCGGTCCTATAATTCACCCCTCCACTTT. It translates to CAAGRSYNSPLHF. The rearrangement joins TRBV27 to TRBJ1-6; D is ambiguous. In germline, CDR1 is MNHEY, CDR2 SMNVEV (reference sequence). Trimming shortened V by 11 bases and J by 1 base, and 9 bases separated the two germline ends. The CDR3 is made up of 13 amino acids.

This clone showed up just a few times. Other DNA sequences from this sample encode an identical CDR3 as well. V is TRBV6-5 and J is TRBJ2-7; D is undetermined. The CDR3 is 15 residues long. The V end was cut by 0 bases, the J end by 0 bases, with 9 bases between. The germline CDR1 and CDR2 sequences are MNHEY and SVGAGI. The CDR3 region has the DNA TGTGCCAGCAGTTACTCAGAAGCTTTCTCCTACGAGCAGTACTTC. Its protein is CASSYSEAFSYEQYF.

V gene TRBV7-3 combines with J gene TRBJ2-3, with D hard to call. Trimming took off 5 bases at V and 6 bases at J, with 9 bases between the two ends. CDR3 size: 12 residues. Germline CDR1 is SGHTA and CDR2 is FQGTGA. Written as DNA, the CDR3 is TGTGCCAGCAGCATACCTAAGGATACGCAGTATTTT. Translation: CASSIPKDTQYF.

CDR3 nucleotide sequence: TGTGCCAGCAGCCACACAGGCAAGGAAGAAAAACTGTTTTTT. Translating gives CASSHTGKEEKLFF. This chain uses TRBV7-9 with TRBJ1-4, with D perhaps TRBD1 (5 bases). Germline V gene lookup returns CDR1 SEHNR and CDR2 FQNEAQ (reference sequence). The CDR3 covers 14 residues. V lost 5 bases and J lost 8, with 15 bases in between. Drawing the rest from reference TRBV7-9 and TRBJ1-4, the complete variable domain is DTGVSQNPRHKITKRGQNVTFRCDPISEHNRLYWYRQTLGQGPEFLTYFQNEAQLEKSRLLSDRFSAERPKGSFSTLEIQRTEQGDSAMYLCASSHTGKEEKLFFGSGTQLSVL.

The V call is TRBV6-7, the J call TRBJ2-7; 8 positions agree with TRBD2. TRBV6-7 qualifies as an ORF whose function is uncertain. This CDR3 comprises 14 residues. J was trimmed by 2 bases and V by 6 bases; bases with no gene match: 6. The CDR3 loop is CASRKTGGTYEQYF. CDR3 DNA: TGTGCCAGCAGGAAGACGGGAGGGACCTACGAGCAGTACTTC.

V usage is TRBV5-4 and J usage is TRBJ2-3, with D unresolved. Deletions cut 4 bases from V and 4 bases from J, with 7 bases between. The CDR3 has 12 residues. Germline values: CDR1 SGHNT, CDR2 YYREEE (reference sequence). This chain's CDR3 is CASSPQPDTQYF. In DNA, the CDR3 is TGTGCCAGCAGCCCCCAGCCAGATACGCAGTATTTT.

The V and J genes are TRBV18 and TRBJ2-2, with D perhaps matching TRBD1 (6 bases). The CDR3 is 17 amino acids. V lost 5 bases, J lost 0 bases, and 16 bases lay in between. Germline V gene data show CDR1 as KGHSH and CDR2 as LQKENI. The CDR3 sequence: CASSAFAGTPNTGELFF. In DNA form, the CDR3 reads TGTGCCAGCTCAGCCTTCGCCGGGACACCGAACACCGGGGAGCTGTTTTTT.

The genes are TRBV7-8 and TRBJ1-2; D uncertain. The length of the CDR3 is 18 residues. Germline CDR1 reads SGHVS; CDR2 reads FQNEAQ. V was cut by 1 base and J by 8 bases, with 26 bases left in between. In DNA, the CDR3 is TGTGCCAGCAGCTTAGAATTGGGTAGGGCTGGACCTATGATCGGCTACACCTTC. Its translation: CASSLELGRAGPMIGYTF. The variable domain in full, with the rest retrieved from reference TRBV7-8 and TRBJ1-2, is GAGVSQSPRYKVAKRGQDVALRCDPISGHVSLFWYQQALGQGPEFLTYFQNEAQLDKSGLPSDRFFAERPEGSVSTLKIQRTQQEDSAVYLCASSLELGRAGPMIGYTFGSGTRLTVV.

The V gene is TRBV7-8, the J gene TRBJ2-7, with 9 bases identical to TRBD2. The CDR3 loop spans 14 amino acids. Germline CDR1 and CDR2: SGHVS and FQNEAQ. The V and J ends lost 4 bases and 7 bases, in that order; junction bases with no gene match: 8. This chain's CDR3 is CASSSTSGYYEQYF. The CDR3 coding sequence is TGTGCCAGCAGCTCGACTAGCGGTTACTATGAGCAGTACTTC.

The chain recombines TRBV19 with TRBJ1-1; D perhaps matches TRBD1 (6 bases). Germline lookup yields CDR1 LNHDA and CDR2 SQIVND (reference sequence). V dropped 6 bases and J dropped 1 base, with 15 bases sitting between them. The CDR3 runs to 15 residues. The CDR3 sequence: CASSHNREANTEAFF. The CDR3 bases are TGTGCCAGTAGCCATAACAGGGAGGCGAACACTGAAGCTTTCTTT.

The CDR3 DNA reads TGTGCCAGCAGCCCACAACTGGCAGGTGCCTATGGCTACACCTTC. Amino acids: CASSPQLAGAYGYTF. The chain carries TRBV7-9 and TRBJ1-2; D unresolved. Trimming took 5 bases from V and 4 from J, leaving 17 bases between them. There are 15 residues in the CDR3. Per germline, CDR1 SEHNR and CDR2 FQNEAQ (reference sequence).

The V call is TRBV29-1, the J call TRBJ2-5; 10 positions match TRBD1. The DNA end is more similar to TRBJ2-7, so the J call may be wrong. Germline CDR1 is SQVTM and CDR2 is ANQGSEA. The CDR3 length is 12 residues. Here the CDR3 DNA reads TGCAGCGCCGGACAGGGGGTGTACGAGCAGTACTTC. It specifies CSAGQGVYEQYF.

The rearrangement links TRBV2 to TRBJ1-2; 8 positions match TRBD1. V shed 6 bases and J 5 bases; nucleotides not matched to a gene: 14. The length of the CDR3 is 16 residues. Germline CDR1 is SNHLY and CDR2 is FYNNEI. The CDR3 reads CASRAGSGQGEYGYTF. Written as DNA, the CDR3 is TGTGCCAGCAGGGCCGGATCCGGACAGGGAGAATATGGCTACACCTTC.

V and J are TRBV28 and TRBJ2-7, with D possibly TRBD1 on 5 matching bases. The CDR3 spans 14 residues. Germline V gene data show CDR1 as MDHEN and CDR2 as SYDVKM. V was trimmed by 6 bases and J by 2 bases, leaving 14 bases between them. This chain's CDR3 is CASRNRFPPYEQYF. The DNA of the CDR3 is TGTGCCAGCAGGAACAGGTTCCCTCCCTACGAGCAGTACTTC.

This chain joins TRBV29-1 and TRBJ2-3; D ambiguous. Per germline, CDR1 SQVTM and CDR2 ANQGSEA. The CDR3 spans 12 residues. V dropped 6 bases and J dropped 6 bases, with 13 bases sitting between them. The CDR3 spells CSVPRVRDTQYF. For the CDR3, the DNA is TGCAGCGTACCGAGAGTGAGGGATACGCAGTATTTT.

This clone has just one count. The chain carries TRBV15 and TRBJ1-4, with unresolved D. CDR1 and CDR2 from the germline V gene are LNHNV and YYDKDF (reference sequence). This CDR3 spans 18 amino acids. V lost 3 bases and J 0 bases, leaving 17 bases between the germline ends. The CDR3 nucleotides are TGTGCCACCAGCAGGGGTACCGGAGGACGGACAACTAATGAAAAACTGTTTTTT. Protein: CATSRGTGGRTTNEKLFF.

As regards this clone: In the same sample, other DNA sequences code for this CDR3. This chain uses TRBV19 with TRBJ2-7; TRBD1 aligns across 10 bases. V shed 5 bases and J 1 base; nucleotides not matched to a gene: 2. Germline loops: CDR1 LNHDA, CDR2 SQIVND (reference sequence). The CDR3 is 14 residues long. CDR3 region: CASSRQGASYEQYF. The CDR3 DNA reads as TGTGCCAGTAGTCGACAGGGGGCATCCTACGAGCAGTACTTC.

The chain is built from TRBV28 and TRBJ1-2, with TRBD1 matching over 8 bases. Germline trimming cut 8 bases from V and 7 bases from J; bases unmatched to any gene: 9. There are 13 residues in the CDR3. From germline, CDR1 is MDHEN and CDR2 SYDVKM. CDR3 amino acids: CASGTGQGGGYTF. DNA of the CDR3: TGTGCCAGCGGCACAGGACAGGGAGGTGGCTACACCTTC.